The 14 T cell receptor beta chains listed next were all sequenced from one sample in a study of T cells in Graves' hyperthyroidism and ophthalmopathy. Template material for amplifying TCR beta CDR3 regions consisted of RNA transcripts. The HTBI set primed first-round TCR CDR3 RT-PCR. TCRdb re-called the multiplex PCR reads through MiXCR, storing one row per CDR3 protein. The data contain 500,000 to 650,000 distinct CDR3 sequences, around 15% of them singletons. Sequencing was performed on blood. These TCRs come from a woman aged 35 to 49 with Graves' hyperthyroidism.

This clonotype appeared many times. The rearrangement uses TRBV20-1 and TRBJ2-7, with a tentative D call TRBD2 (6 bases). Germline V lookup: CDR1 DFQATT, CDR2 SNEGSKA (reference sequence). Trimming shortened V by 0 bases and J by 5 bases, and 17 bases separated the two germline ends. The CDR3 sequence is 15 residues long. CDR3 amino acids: CSARDRSVGGNEQYF. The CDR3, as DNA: TGCAGTGCTAGAGATAGATCGGTGGGAGGTAACGAGCAGTACTTC.

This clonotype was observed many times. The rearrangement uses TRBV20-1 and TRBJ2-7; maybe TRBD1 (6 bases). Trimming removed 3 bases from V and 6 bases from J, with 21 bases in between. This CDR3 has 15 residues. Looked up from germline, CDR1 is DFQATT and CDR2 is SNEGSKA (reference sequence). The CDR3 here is CSARAIGTPTGEQYF. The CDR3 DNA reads TGCAGTGCTAGGGCCATCGGGACACCTACGGGCGAGCAGTACTTC.

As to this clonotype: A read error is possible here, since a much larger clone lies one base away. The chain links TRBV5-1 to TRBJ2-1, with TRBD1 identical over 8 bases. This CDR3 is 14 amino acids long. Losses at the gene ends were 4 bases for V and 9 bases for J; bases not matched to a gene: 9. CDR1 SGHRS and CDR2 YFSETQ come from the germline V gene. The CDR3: CASSSGQGTTEQFF. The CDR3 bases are TGCGCCAGCAGCAGTGGACAGGGAACGACTGAGCAGTTCTTC.

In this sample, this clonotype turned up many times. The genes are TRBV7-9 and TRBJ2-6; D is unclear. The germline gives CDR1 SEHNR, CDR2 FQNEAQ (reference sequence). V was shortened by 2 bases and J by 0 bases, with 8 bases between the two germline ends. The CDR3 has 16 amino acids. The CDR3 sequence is CASSLTPSSGANVLTF. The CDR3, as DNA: TGTGCCAGCAGCTTAACCCCTTCCTCTGGGGCCAACGTCCTGACTTTC.

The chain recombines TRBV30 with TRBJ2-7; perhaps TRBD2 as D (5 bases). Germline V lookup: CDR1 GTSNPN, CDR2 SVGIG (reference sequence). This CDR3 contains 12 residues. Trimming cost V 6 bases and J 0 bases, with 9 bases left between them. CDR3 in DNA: TGTGCCTGCCACGGGGTCTCCTACGAGCAGTACTTC. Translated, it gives CACHGVSYEQYF.

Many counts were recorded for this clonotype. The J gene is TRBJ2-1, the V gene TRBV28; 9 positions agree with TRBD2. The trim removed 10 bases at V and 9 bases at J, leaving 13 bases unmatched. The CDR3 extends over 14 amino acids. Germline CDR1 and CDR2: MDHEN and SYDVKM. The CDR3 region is CATQGVSGRAEQFF. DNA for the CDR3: TGTGCCACCCAGGGAGTTAGCGGGAGAGCTGAGCAGTTCTTC.

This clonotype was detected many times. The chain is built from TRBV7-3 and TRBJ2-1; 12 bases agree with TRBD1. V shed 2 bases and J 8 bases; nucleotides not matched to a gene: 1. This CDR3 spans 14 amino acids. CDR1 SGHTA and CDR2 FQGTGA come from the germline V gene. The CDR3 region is CASSLGTGGDEQFF. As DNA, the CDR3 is TGTGCCAGCAGCTTAGGGACAGGGGGCGATGAGCAGTTCTTC.

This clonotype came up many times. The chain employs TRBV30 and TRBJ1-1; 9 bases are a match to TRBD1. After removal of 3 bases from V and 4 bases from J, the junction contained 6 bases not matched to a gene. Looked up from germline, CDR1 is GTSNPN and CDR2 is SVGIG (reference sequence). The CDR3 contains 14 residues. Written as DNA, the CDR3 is TGTGCCTGGAGGGGACAGGGTGAAGGCACTGAAGCTTTCTTT. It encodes CAWRGQGEGTEAFF.

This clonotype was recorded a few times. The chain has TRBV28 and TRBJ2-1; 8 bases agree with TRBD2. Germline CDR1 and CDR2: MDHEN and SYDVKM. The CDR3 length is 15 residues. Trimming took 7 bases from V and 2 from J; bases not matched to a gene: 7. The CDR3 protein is CASTQLAGTYNEQFF. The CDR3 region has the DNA TGTGCCAGCACCCAATTAGCGGGGACCTACAATGAGCAGTTCTTC.

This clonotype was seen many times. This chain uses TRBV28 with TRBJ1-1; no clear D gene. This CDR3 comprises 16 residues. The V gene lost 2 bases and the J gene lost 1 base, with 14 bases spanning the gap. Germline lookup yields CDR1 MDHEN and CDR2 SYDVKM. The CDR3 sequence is CASSLTPAVANTEAFF. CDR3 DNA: TGTGCCAGCAGTTTAACCCCCGCGGTGGCGAACACTGAAGCTTTCTTT.

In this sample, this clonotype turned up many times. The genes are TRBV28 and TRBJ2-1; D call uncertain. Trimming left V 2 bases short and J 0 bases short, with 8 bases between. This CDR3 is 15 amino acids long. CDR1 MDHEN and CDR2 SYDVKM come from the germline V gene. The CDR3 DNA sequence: TGTGCCAGCAGTTTAAGTCCGAGCTCCTACAATGAGCAGTTCTTC. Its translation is CASSLSPSSYNEQFF.

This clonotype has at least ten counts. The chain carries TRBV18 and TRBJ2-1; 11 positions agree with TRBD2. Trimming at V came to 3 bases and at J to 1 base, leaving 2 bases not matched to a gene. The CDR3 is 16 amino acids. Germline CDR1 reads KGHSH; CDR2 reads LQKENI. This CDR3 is CASSPRLAGSYNEQFF. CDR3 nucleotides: TGTGCCAGCTCACCTCGACTAGCGGGGTCCTACAATGAGCAGTTCTTC.

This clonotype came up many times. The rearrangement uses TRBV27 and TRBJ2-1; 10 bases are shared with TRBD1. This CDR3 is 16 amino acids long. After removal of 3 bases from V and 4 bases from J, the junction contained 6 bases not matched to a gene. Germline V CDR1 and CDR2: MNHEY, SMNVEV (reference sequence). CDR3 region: CASSFAGQGGYNEQFF. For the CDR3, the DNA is TGTGCCAGCAGTTTCGCCGGACAGGGGGGGTACAATGAGCAGTTCTTC.

The DNA of the CDR3 is TGTGCCAGCAGCTCACAGACCCGGGAGCAGTACTTC. Translating it yields CASSSQTREQYF. This chain joins TRBV13 and TRBJ2-7; D call uncertain. CDR1 is PRHDT, CDR2 FYEKMQ, per germline (reference sequence). The ends were cut back, 4 bases at V and 7 bases at J, with 11 bases in the middle. This CDR3 spans 12 amino acids.